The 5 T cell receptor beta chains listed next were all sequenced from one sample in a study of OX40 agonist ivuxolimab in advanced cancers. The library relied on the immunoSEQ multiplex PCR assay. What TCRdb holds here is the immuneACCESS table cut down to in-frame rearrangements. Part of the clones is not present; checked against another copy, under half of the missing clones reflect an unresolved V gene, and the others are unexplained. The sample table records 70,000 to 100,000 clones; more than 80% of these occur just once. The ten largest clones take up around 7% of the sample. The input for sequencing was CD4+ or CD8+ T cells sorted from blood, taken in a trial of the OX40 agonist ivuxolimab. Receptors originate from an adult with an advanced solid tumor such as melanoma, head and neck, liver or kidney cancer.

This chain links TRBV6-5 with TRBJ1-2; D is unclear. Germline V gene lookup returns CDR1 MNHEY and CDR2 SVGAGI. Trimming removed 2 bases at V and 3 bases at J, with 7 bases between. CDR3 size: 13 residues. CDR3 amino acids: CASSYGFDYGYTF. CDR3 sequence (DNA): TGTGCCAGCAGTTACGGGTTCGACTATGGCTACACCTTC.

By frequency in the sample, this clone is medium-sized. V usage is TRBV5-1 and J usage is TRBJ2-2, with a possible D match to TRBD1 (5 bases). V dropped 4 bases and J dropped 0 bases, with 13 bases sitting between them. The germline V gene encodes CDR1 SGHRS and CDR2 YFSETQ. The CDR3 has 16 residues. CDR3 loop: CASSPRQNPNTGELFF. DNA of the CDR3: TGCGCCAGCAGCCCCAGACAGAACCCGAACACCGGGGAGCTGTTTTTT.

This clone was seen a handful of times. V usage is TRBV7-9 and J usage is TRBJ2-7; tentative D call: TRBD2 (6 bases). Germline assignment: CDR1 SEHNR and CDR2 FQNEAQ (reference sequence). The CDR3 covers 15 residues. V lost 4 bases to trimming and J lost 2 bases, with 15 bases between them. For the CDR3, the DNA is TGTGCCAGCAGCTCCTCTAGCGAGAGTACCTACGAGCAGTACTTC. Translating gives CASSSSSESTYEQYF.

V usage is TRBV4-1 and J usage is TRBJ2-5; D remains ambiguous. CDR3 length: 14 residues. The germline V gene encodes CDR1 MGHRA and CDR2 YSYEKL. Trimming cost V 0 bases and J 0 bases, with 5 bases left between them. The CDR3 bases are TGCGCCAGCAGCCAAGAGGGCCACCAAGAGACCCAGTACTTC. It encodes CASSQEGHQETQYF.

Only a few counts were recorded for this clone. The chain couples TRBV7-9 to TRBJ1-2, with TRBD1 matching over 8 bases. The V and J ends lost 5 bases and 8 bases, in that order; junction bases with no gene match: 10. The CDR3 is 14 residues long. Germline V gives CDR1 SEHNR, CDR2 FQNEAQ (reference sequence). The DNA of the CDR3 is TGTGCCAGCAGCACGGACAGGGTCTTTTGGGGCTACACCTTC. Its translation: CASSTDRVFWGYTF. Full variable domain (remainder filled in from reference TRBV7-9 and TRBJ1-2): DTGVSQNPRHKITKRGQNVTFRCDPISEHNRLYWYRQTLGQGPEFLTYFQNEAQLEKSRLLSDRFSAERPKGSFSTLEIQRTEQGDSAMYLCASSTDRVFWGYTFGSGTRLTVV.